Each of the 29 T cell receptor beta chains below was sequenced from the same sample in a study of control samples from healthy donors and cancer patients. Clones were sequenced by immunoSEQ multiplex PCR, and TCRdb holds only the in-frame ones, with some missing. The sample gives 150,000 or so clones, 93% of which show up once; approximately 5.7% is in the top ten. Sequencing was performed on blood. The receptors were gathered from a man younger than 35 in good health.

The chain joins TRBV13 to TRBJ2-3, with D uncertain. V dropped 4 bases and J dropped 6 bases, with 5 bases sitting between them. CDR1 PRHDT and CDR2 FYEKMQ come from the germline V gene (reference sequence). The CDR3 is 11 amino acids. CDR3 sequence reads: CASSSGDTQYF. The CDR3 region has the DNA TGTGCCAGCAGCTCTGGGGATACGCAGTATTTT.

The V and J genes are TRBV7-9 and TRBJ2-5, with no clear D. V dropped 1 base and J dropped 0 bases, with 3 bases sitting between them. Germline V gene data show CDR1 as SEHNR and CDR2 as FQNEAQ (reference sequence). CDR3 length: 13 amino acids. DNA of the CDR3: TGTGCCAGCAGCTTAGGTAACCAAGAGACCCAGTACTTC. This gives the protein CASSLGNQETQYF.

The chain links TRBV12-5 to TRBJ1-2; no firm D call. The CDR3 sequence is 16 residues long. The V end was cut by 2 bases, the J end by 6 bases, with 19 bases between. The germline CDR1 and CDR2 sequences are LGHNT and FRNRAP. The CDR3 is CASGLPPPDGENGYTF. In DNA, the CDR3 is TGTGCTAGTGGTTTGCCCCCTCCTGATGGGGAAAATGGCTACACCTTC.

The chain combines TRBV27 with TRBJ1-2; 8 bases are shared with TRBD1. Losses at the gene ends were 8 bases for V and 3 bases for J; bases not matched to a gene: 5. The CDR3 is made up of 13 amino acids. Germline CDR1 reads MNHEY; CDR2 reads SMNVEV (reference sequence). CDR3 sequence reads: CASGKTGDYGYTF. In DNA form, the CDR3 reads TGTGCCAGCGGAAAGACAGGGGACTATGGCTACACCTTC.

The V and J genes are TRBV3-1 (or the pseudogene TRBV3-2) and TRBJ1-2; possible D gene TRBD1, 6 bases. V lost 7 bases and J 1 base, leaving 13 bases between the germline ends. Germline V gene sequence: CDR1 LGHDT, CDR2 YNNKEL (reference sequence). The CDR3 sequence is 14 residues long. The CDR3 loop reads CASKSGGLNYGYTF. CDR3 coding DNA: TGTGCCAGCAAGTCTGGGGGCCTTAACTATGGCTACACCTTC.

V is TRBV30 and J is TRBJ1-1, with 7 bases aligning to TRBD1. The junction had 1 base not matched to a gene; V was cut back by 3 bases and J by 0 bases. The CDR3 covers 13 residues. CDR1 and CDR2 from the germline V gene are GTSNPN and SVGIG (reference sequence). The CDR3 protein is CAWSTGVNTEAFF. CDR3 DNA sequence: TGTGCCTGGAGCACAGGGGTGAACACTGAAGCTTTCTTT. The full variable domain, in which reference TRBV30 and TRBJ1-1 provide the parts outside the CDR3, is SQTIHQWPATLVQPVGSPLSLECTVEGTSNPNLYWYRQAAGRGLQLLFYSVGIGQISSEVPQNLSASRPQDRQFILSSKKLLLSDSGFYLCAWSTGVNTEAFFGQGTRLTVV.

This clone was seen a single time. This chain connects TRBV28 to TRBJ2-1; the D is unclear. Deletions cut 6 bases from V and 2 bases from J, with 11 bases between. Germline values: CDR1 MDHEN, CDR2 SYDVKM. The CDR3 covers 14 residues. The CDR3 nucleotides read TGTGCCAGCAGAGAGCGATTAACCTACAATGAGCAGTTCTTC. Its protein product is CASRERLTYNEQFF.

V and J are TRBV28 and TRBJ2-3, with D possibly TRBD2 on 6 matching bases. Looked up from germline, CDR1 is MDHEN and CDR2 is SYDVKM. The CDR3 runs to 13 residues. V gave up 8 bases and J gave up 3 bases, with 12 bases separating them. CDR3 DNA: TGTGCCAGCGGCGGGACGAGGACAGATACGCAGTATTTT. This encodes CASGGTRTDTQYF.

The chain combines TRBV29-1 with TRBJ2-1; D not resolved. V was clipped by 4 bases and J by 0 bases, with 4 bases between them. The CDR3 runs 12 residues. Per the germline V gene, CDR1 is SQVTM and CDR2 is ANQGSEA. CDR3 sequence (DNA): TGCAGCGTTGTACCCTCCTACAATGAGCAGTTCTTC. As protein: CSVVPSYNEQFF.

This chain connects TRBV11-3 to TRBJ2-7, with D hard to call. Germline-derived CDR1 and CDR2 are SGHNT and YENEEA. Trimming removed 0 bases from V and 2 bases from J, with 2 bases in between. CDR3 length: 12 residues. For the CDR3, the DNA is TGTGCCAGCAGCTTAGACCCCTACGAGCAGTACTTC. Encoded protein: CASSLDPYEQYF.

The DNA of the CDR3 is TGCGCCAGCAGCCTAGAAATAACAGGGTCTGGAAACACCATATATTTT. Translation gives CASSLEITGSGNTIYF. The J gene is TRBJ1-3, the V gene TRBV4-1; D may be TRBD1 (6 bases). Germline CDR1 and CDR2: MGHRA and YSYEKL. V lost 4 bases and J lost 1, with 14 bases in between. This CDR3 region has 16 residues.

The sample holds one count of this clone. J is TRBJ1-3 and V is TRBV7-9, with D unclear. CDR1 and CDR2 from the germline V gene are SEHNR and FQNEAQ (reference sequence). The CDR3 spans 15 residues. V was shortened by 1 base and J by 3 bases, with 10 bases between the two germline ends. CDR3 coding DNA: TGTGCCAGCAGCTTAGGCTCGGAGGTTGGAAACACCATATATTTT. Translating it yields CASSLGSEVGNTIYF. Full variable domain (rest looked up from reference TRBV7-9 and TRBJ1-3): DTGVSQNPRHKITKRGQNVTFRCDPISEHNRLYWYRQTLGQGPEFLTYFQNEAQLEKSRLLSDRFSAERPKGSFSTLEIQRTEQGDSAMYLCASSLGSEVGNTIYFGEGSWLTVV.

This sequence joins TRBV4-1 and TRBJ1-1; no definite D call. This CDR3 contains 14 residues. Germline assignment: CDR1 MGHRA and CDR2 YSYEKL. V shed 6 bases and J shed 1 base, with 12 bases lying between them. The CDR3 protein is CASRSEIRNTEAFF. CDR3 coding DNA: TGCGCCAGCAGAAGCGAGATTAGGAACACTGAAGCTTTCTTT.

This clone was recorded a few times. V usage is TRBV2 and J usage is TRBJ2-3, with a weak D call TRBD2 (5 bases). This CDR3 has 14 residues. V lost 10 bases and J lost 0, with 14 bases in between. Germline assignment: CDR1 SNHLY and CDR2 FYNNEI. CDR3 nucleotide sequence: TGTGCCACCGGACTGTTGAGTAGCACAGATACGCAGTATTTT. Residues: CATGLLSSTDTQYF.

The V gene is TRBV3-1 (or the pseudogene TRBV3-2), the J gene TRBJ1-4; no firm D call. This CDR3 is built from 16 residues. Germline V gives CDR1 LGHDT, CDR2 YNNKEL (reference sequence). V was clipped by 4 bases and J by 0 bases, with 12 bases between them. CDR3 bases: TGTGCCAGCAGCCCTGCCACGACGGCAACTAATGAAAAACTGTTTTTT. This gives the protein CASSPATTATNEKLFF.

V gene TRBV6-1 combines with J gene TRBJ1-2, with TRBD1 identical over 8 bases. From germline, CDR1 is MNHNS and CDR2 SASEGT. V dropped 2 bases and J dropped 4; count of bases not matched to a gene: 12. CDR3 length equals 17 residues. CDR3 protein: CASSEWAGGGMSYGYTF. The CDR3 DNA sequence: TGTGCCAGCAGTGAATGGGCAGGGGGCGGAATGAGCTATGGCTACACCTTC.

The genes are TRBV6-5 and TRBJ1-5, with D unresolved. V lost 3 bases, J lost 2 bases, and 8 bases lay in between. The CDR3 loop spans 14 amino acids. Germline lookup yields CDR1 MNHEY and CDR2 SVGAGI. The CDR3 is CASSYFKGNQPQHF. The DNA for the CDR3 is TGTGCCAGCAGTTATTTTAAGGGCAATCAGCCCCAGCATTTT.

J is TRBJ2-2 and V is TRBV27, with D perhaps being TRBD1 or TRBD2 (5 bases each). The CDR3 length is 16 residues. V was cut by 3 bases and J by 4 bases, with 15 bases left in between. In germline, CDR1 is MNHEY, CDR2 SMNVEV (reference sequence). CDR3 sequence: CASSFTRDGRTGELFF. Written as DNA, the CDR3 is TGTGCCAGCAGTTTCACCCGGGACGGACGCACCGGGGAGCTGTTTTTT.

In regard to this clone: At one end, the junction sequence differs from germline, possibly due to a read error. The chain carries TRBV7-2 and TRBJ2-7; 7 bases are a match to TRBD1. Germline V CDR1 and CDR2: SGHTA, FQGNSA. The CDR3 extends over 17 amino acids. The CDR3 here is CVSSLAGLRQGTYEQYF. CDR3 sequence (DNA): TGTGTCAGCAGCTTAGCAGGCCTTCGACAGGGAACCTACGAGCAGTACTTC.

In nucleotides, the CDR3 is TGTGCCAGCAGCCCGTCGGACAGAATGTACGAGCAGTACTTC. Its protein is CASSPSDRMYEQYF. The chain uses TRBV9 and TRBJ2-7; TRBD1 might be the D (6 bases). The germline V gene has CDR1 SGDLS and CDR2 YYNGEE. V dropped 4 bases and J dropped 4 bases, with 15 bases sitting between them. The CDR3 consists of 14 residues.

This sequence joins TRBV5-1 and TRBJ1-6, with TRBD1 as a possible D gene (5 bases). Deletions cut 7 bases from V and 4 bases from J, with 12 bases between. Germline V gene lookup returns CDR1 SGHRS and CDR2 YFSETQ. This CDR3 has 14 residues. CDR3 nucleotide sequence: TGCGCCAGCCGCCCGGACATTTATAATTCACCCCTCCACTTT. It codes for CASRPDIYNSPLHF.

V and J are TRBV20-1 and TRBJ2-1, with D perhaps TRBD1 or TRBD2 (6 bases each). Germline V CDR1 and CDR2: DFQATT, SNEGSKA (reference sequence). The CDR3 is 11 residues long. CDR3 region: CSSKQGGEQFF. The CDR3, as DNA: TGCAGCTCCAAACAGGGAGGTGAGCAGTTCTTC.

The chain uses TRBV12-5 and TRBJ2-1; D may be TRBD1 or TRBD2 (5 bases each). With 3 bases removed from V and 6 bases from J, the gap between germline ends came to 9 bases. Germline CDR1 and CDR2: LGHNT and FRNRAP. The length of the CDR3 is 13 residues. The CDR3 sequence is CASGFGTANEQFF. As DNA, the CDR3 is TGTGCTAGTGGTTTCGGGACCGCCAATGAGCAGTTCTTC.

V and J are TRBV7-3 and TRBJ2-1; D ambiguous. CDR3 size: 13 residues. The ends were cut back, 2 bases at V and 5 bases at J, with 7 bases in the middle. CDR1 and CDR2 (germline): SGHTA, FQGTGA. CDR3 residues: CASSLVQHNEQFF. CDR3 nucleotides: TGTGCCAGCAGCTTAGTCCAGCACAATGAGCAGTTCTTC.

The chain joins TRBV21-1 to TRBJ1-1; the D segment call TRBD1 is taken from the table without a DNA check. TRBV21-1 corresponds to a pseudogene. The CDR3 totals 18 residues. The CDR3 DNA is TGTGCCAGCACCTCAAGGGGGCGCGGCAGATACCCGAACACTGAAGCTTTCTTT. Translation gives CASTSRGRGRYPNTEAFF.

DNA of the CDR3: TGTGCCAGCTCTCGGAACGAAAAACTGTTTTTT. Protein sequence: CASSRNEKLFF. The chain combines TRBV12-3 or TRBV12-4 with TRBJ1-4; D is undetermined. The length of the CDR3 is 11 residues. With 8 bases removed from V and 8 bases from J, the gap between germline ends came to 9 bases.

CDR3 residues: CASSPIGQGDSYEQYF. The CDR3 DNA is TGTGCCAGCAGCCCGATCGGGCAGGGGGATTCGTACGAGCAGTACTTC. V is TRBV7-9 and J is TRBJ2-7; TRBD1 agrees at 7 bases. Germline CDR1 is SEHNR and CDR2 is FQNEAQ (reference sequence). J lost 4 bases, V lost 5 bases, and 14 bases had no gene match. The length of the CDR3 is 16 residues.

The chain carries TRBV2 and TRBJ1-5; D is unclear. V was cut by 6 bases and J by 4 bases, with 10 bases left in between. The CDR3 runs to 13 residues. CDR1 SNHLY and CDR2 FYNNEI come from the germline V gene. CDR3 DNA sequence: TGTGCCAGCAGGCAGTACCGAAATCAGCCCCAGCATTTT. Translating gives CASRQYRNQPQHF.

The chain links TRBV27 to TRBJ2-7; the match to TRBD1 covers 10 bases. Germline V gene data show CDR1 as MNHEY and CDR2 as SMNVEV (reference sequence). The CDR3 consists of 14 residues. J gave up 3 bases and V 10 bases, and 9 bases lay outside the gene matches. CDR3 coding DNA: TGTGCCACCGCGTGGGGACAGGGGATCTACGAGCAGTACTTC. Its translation is CATAWGQGIYEQYF.